This T cell receptor (beta chain) originates from a study of T-cell memory formation after mild COVID-19. There are a few counts of this clonotype. Its antigen is unknown. Broader study findings: Pre-infection memory held some responding clones, suggesting pre-existing cross-reactive T cells responded.

One entry per CDR3 protein, called by TCRdb with MiXCR from the 5' RACE reads. Here the sample spans roughly 250,000 distinct CDR3 sequences, approximately 15% being singletons. The germline V gene has CDR1 LGHNA and CDR2 YSLEER. This CDR3 has 16 amino acids. V lost 4 bases, J lost 3 bases, and 10 bases stayed unmatched. Sequenced material: PBMCs or a T cell subset sorted from them (not recorded which). The sequence derives from a man aged 18 to 35 who had mild COVID-19 (a few samples of this study predate the infection). Cell type and time point are not known. The rearrangement uses TRBV4-3 and TRBJ2-3; TRBD2 aligns across 7 bases. Here the CDR3 DNA reads TGCGCCAGCAGCCGGAACCCTAGCGGCGAGACAGATACGCAGTATTTT. Protein product: CASSRNPSGETDTQYF.